This record looks at one T cell receptor (beta chain) sequence and its context. The data originate from a study of blood T cell repertoires in COVID-19. With 0 bases clipped from V and 5 bases from J, the junction kept 7 bases outside the gene matches. CDR1 is MGHRA and CDR2 is YSYEKL in the germline V gene. The CDR3 loop spans 16 amino acids. Original handling: Using reference gene primer amplification, nucleated cell counts were estimated. Sequencing used immunoSEQ multiplex PCR; TCRdb keeps in-frame clones, though not all of them. From that table come the V and J calls and clone size; the DNA was used to work out D and trimming. This sample has 85,000 to 120,000 clones; over 70% occur once, and the top ten carry 0.9%.

The specimen was peripheral blood. The chain joins TRBV4-1 to TRBJ2-5, with 9 bases that match TRBD2. This receptor was obtained from a human donor with acute or convalescent COVID-19. The donor label of this sample is uncertain. The CDR3 nucleotides are TGCGCCAGCAGCCAAGATCCCGGGACTAGCTGGGAGACCCAGTACTTC. This codes for CASSQDPGTSWETQYF.